This passage covers 20 T cell receptor beta chains from one sample sequenced in a study of blood T cell repertoires in COVID-19 (dated by TCRdb to about 2020). The library was made by the immunoSEQ multiplex PCR assay. The table was pulled from immuneACCESS by TCRdb, which kept in-frame rearrangements only. Such tables lose some clones; where checked, under half of the loss comes from unresolved V genes, and the rest has no known cause. This sample gives around 260,000 clones in total; around 88% of them show up just once. The top ten hold around 0.84% of the sample. Sequenced sample: peripheral blood. The receptor set was obtained from a man aged 25 to 40 with acute or convalescent COVID-19.

This clone appeared a few times. CDR3 bases: TGTGCCAGCAGCCCTCTCGGGACAGTTAACACCGGGGAGCTGTTTTTT. Translating it yields CASSPLGTVNTGELFF. The chain carries TRBV7-9 and TRBJ2-2; TRBD1 agrees at 7 bases. The CDR3 has 16 residues. Germline V lookup: CDR1 SEHNR, CDR2 FQNEAQ (reference sequence). V gave up 5 bases and J gave up 2 bases; unmatched junction bases: 8.

The chain employs TRBV15 and TRBJ1-5, with D possibly being TRBD1 (6 bases). From germline, CDR1 is LNHNV and CDR2 YYDKDF (reference sequence). The germline V and J ends were trimmed by 1 base and 4 bases, with 14 bases remaining between them. This CDR3 has 16 residues. The CDR3 region is CATSRAARGGNQPQHF. CDR3 in DNA: TGTGCCACCAGCAGAGCGGCCAGAGGGGGAAATCAGCCCCAGCATTTT.

The genes are TRBV10-1 and TRBJ2-3; no reliable D call. Between the trimmed V and J ends, which lost 0 bases and 5 bases, there was a span of 6 bases. The CDR3 loop spans 13 amino acids. The germline CDR1 and CDR2 sequences are WNHNN and SYGVQD (reference sequence). Written as DNA, the CDR3 is TGCGCCAGCAGTGAGTCGTATATAGATACGCAGTATTTT. Its translation: CASSESYIDTQYF.

This chain uses TRBV6-4 with TRBJ1-2; tentatively, D is TRBD1 (5 bases). The V gene lost 6 bases and the J gene lost 7 bases, with 15 bases spanning the gap. The CDR3 loop spans 13 amino acids. Germline values: CDR1 MRHNA, CDR2 SNTAGT. DNA for the CDR3: TGTGCCAGCAGGCCAGGAGGGGCCTCTGGCTACACCTTC. Translated: CASRPGGASGYTF.

The CDR3: CASSLVGGAGEKLFF. The CDR3 coding sequence is TGTGCCAGCAGCTTGGTAGGGGGGGCTGGTGAAAAACTGTTTTTT. The gene calls are TRBV5-6 and TRBJ1-4; D is possibly TRBD1 (6 bases). The CDR3 totals 15 residues. V gave up 0 bases and J gave up 7 bases, with 13 bases separating them. Germline CDR1 is SGHDT and CDR2 is YYEEEE.

V gene TRBV4-1 combines with J gene TRBJ2-7; 10 nucleotides agree with TRBD1. The germline V gene encodes CDR1 MGHRA and CDR2 YSYEKL. V lost 2 bases and J lost 4; bases outside the gene matches: 5. This CDR3 spans 15 amino acids. The CDR3 protein is CASSQTGTGVYEQYF. DNA of the CDR3: TGCGCCAGCAGCCAAACCGGGACAGGGGTGTACGAGCAGTACTTC.

CDR3 coding DNA: TGTGCCAGCAGCTTAGGGTTCGGCCGACAGGACAACTACGAGCAGTACTTC. It translates to CASSLGFGRQDNYEQYF. J is TRBJ2-7 and V is TRBV7-8; weak D call: TRBD1 (6 bases). Trimming cost V 1 base and J 3 bases, with 19 bases left between them. The CDR3 covers 17 residues. CDR1 and CDR2 from the germline V gene are SGHVS and FQNEAQ.

The chain uses TRBV4-1 and TRBJ1-6, with D uncertain. The CDR3 contains 17 residues. The germline gives CDR1 MGHRA, CDR2 YSYEKL. V was clipped by 2 bases and J by 0 bases, with 11 bases between them. This chain's CDR3 is CASSQMPPSSYNSPLHF. The CDR3 region has the DNA TGCGCCAGCAGCCAAATGCCGCCGAGCTCCTATAATTCACCCCTCCACTTT.

V gene TRBV19 combines with J gene TRBJ1-5, with TRBD1 matching 7 bases. The CDR3 contains 15 residues. Germline loops: CDR1 LNHDA, CDR2 SQIVND (reference sequence). V dropped 5 bases and J dropped 4; count of bases not matched to a gene: 8. The CDR3 loop is CASSSEGAPNQPQHF. The CDR3 region has the DNA TGTGCCAGTAGTTCCGAGGGGGCCCCTAATCAGCCCCAGCATTTT.

The rearrangement joins TRBV2 to TRBJ1-3, with TRBD1 identical over 9 bases. This CDR3 spans 15 amino acids. V lost 6 bases to trimming and J lost 2 bases; unmatched junction nucleotides: 5. Germline CDR1 SNHLY, CDR2 FYNNEI. DNA for the CDR3: TGTGCCAGCAGGGGACAGGGTGGACCTGGAAACACCATATATTTT. Translating it yields CASRGQGGPGNTIYF. Full variable domain (missing parts from reference TRBV2 and TRBJ1-3): EPEVTQTPSHQVTQMGQEVILRCVPISNHLYFYWYRQILGQKVEFLVSFYNNEISEKSEIFDDQFSVERPDGSNFTLKIRSTKLEDSAMYFCASRGQGGPGNTIYFGEGSWLTVV.

This clone turned up a few times. The chain carries TRBV5-1 and TRBJ1-5; D is perhaps TRBD1 (6 bases). Looked up from germline, CDR1 is SGHRS and CDR2 is YFSETQ. The CDR3 is 14 amino acids. The V end was cut by 3 bases, the J end by 3 bases, with 10 bases between. As DNA, the CDR3 is TGCGCCAGCAGCTCTGGACAGCTCAATCAGCCCCAGCATTTT. Amino acid sequence: CASSSGQLNQPQHF.

The genes are TRBV15 and TRBJ1-5; D not certain. The CDR3 spans 13 residues. Germline assignment: CDR1 LNHNV and CDR2 YYDKDF (reference sequence). V was shortened by 8 bases and J by 4 bases, with 12 bases between the two germline ends. CDR3 in DNA: TGTGCCACCCAGGTCTCCCTTAATCAGCCCCAGCATTTT. Translated: CATQVSLNQPQHF.

This clone was seen more than once but under ten times. This chain links TRBV5-1 with TRBJ2-2; D gene unclear. Trimming took off 4 bases at V and 3 bases at J, with 4 bases between the two ends. This CDR3 spans 12 amino acids. The V gene's germline CDR1 is SGHRS and CDR2 YFSETQ. CDR3 loop: CASSRDTGELFF. As DNA, the CDR3 is TGCGCCAGCAGCCGGGACACCGGGGAGCTGTTTTTT.

This rearrangement joins TRBV5-1 to TRBJ2-5; D gene unclear. CDR1 and CDR2 from the germline V gene are SGHRS and YFSETQ. V lost 0 bases and J lost 2, with 11 bases in between. The CDR3 length is 15 residues. Here the CDR3 DNA reads TGCGCCAGCAGCTTGGTACCCGGTCGGCAAGAGACCCAGTACTTC. As protein: CASSLVPGRQETQYF. Using reference TRBV5-1 and TRBJ2-5 for the parts outside the CDR3, the full variable domain is KAGVTQTPRYLIKTRGQQVTLSCSPISGHRSVSWYQQTPGQGLQFLFEYFSETQRNKGNFPGRFSGRQFSNSRSEMNVSTLELGDSALYLCASSLVPGRQETQYFGPGTRLLVL.

The rearrangement links TRBV6-5 to TRBJ2-3, with D perhaps TRBD1 (5 bases). V lost 8 bases, J lost 0 bases, and 9 bases lay in between. The CDR3 is 13 amino acids. Germline values: CDR1 MNHEY, CDR2 SVGAGI. In DNA, the CDR3 is TGTGCCAGCCGGACATCTAGCACAGATACGCAGTATTTT. Translating it yields CASRTSSTDTQYF.

This chain connects TRBV3-1 (or the pseudogene TRBV3-2) to TRBJ2-2; 7 bases are shared with TRBD2. Looked up from germline, CDR1 is LGHDT and CDR2 is YNNKEL (reference sequence). Trimming took 5 bases from V and 3 from J; bases not matched to a gene: 3. The CDR3 contains 14 residues. CDR3 in DNA: TGTGCCAGCAGCGTGACTAGCCACACCGGGGAGCTGTTTTTT. This sequence encodes CASSVTSHTGELFF.

This chain joins TRBV18 and TRBJ2-2, with D tentatively TRBD1 (6 bases). The germline CDR1 and CDR2 sequences are KGHSH and LQKENI. The V end was cut by 0 bases, the J end by 4 bases, with 9 bases between. The CDR3 spans 15 residues. In DNA, the CDR3 is TGTGCCAGCTCACCACCCAAAGGGGGCACCGGGGAGCTGTTTTTT. Amino acid sequence: CASSPPKGGTGELFF.

The chain recombines TRBV18 with TRBJ2-7; D perhaps matches TRBD1 (5 bases). The V gene lost 5 bases and the J gene lost 6 bases, with 17 bases spanning the gap. Germline CDR1 is KGHSH and CDR2 is LQKENI. CDR3 length: 14 amino acids. CDR3 amino acids: CASSVDSLGSEQYF. Here the CDR3 DNA reads TGTGCCAGCTCAGTAGACAGTTTAGGCAGCGAGCAGTACTTC. The full variable domain, in which reference TRBV18 and TRBJ2-7 provide the parts outside the CDR3, is NAGVMQNPRHLVRRRGQEARLRCSPMKGHSHVYWYRQLPEEGLKFMVYLQKENIIDESGMPKERFSAEFPKEGPSILRIQQVVRGDSAAYFCASSVDSLGSEQYFGPGTRLTVT.

V gene TRBV9 combines with J gene TRBJ2-3; D perhaps matches TRBD2 (6 bases). CDR3 size: 15 residues. The V end lost 4 bases, the J end lost 0 bases, and 12 bases lay between the germline ends. Germline-derived CDR1 and CDR2 are SGDLS and YYNGEE. The CDR3 is CASSHAGSSTDTQYF. CDR3 in DNA: TGTGCCAGCAGCCATGCGGGGTCTAGCACAGATACGCAGTATTTT. Looking up the rest from reference TRBV9 and TRBJ2-3 gives the full variable domain: DSGVTQTPKHLITATGQRVTLRCSPRSGDLSVYWYQQSLDQGLQFLIQYYNGEERAKGNILERFSAQQFPDLHSELNLSSLELGDSALYFCASSHAGSSTDTQYFGPGTRLTVL.

The genes are TRBV6-5 and TRBJ2-7, with 7 bases fitting TRBD1. V shed 7 bases and J 2 bases; nucleotides not matched to a gene: 11. CDR3 size: 15 residues. The germline CDR1 and CDR2 sequences are MNHEY and SVGAGI. CDR3 in DNA: TGTGCCAGCAAAGGCGACAGGGCAGGGGCCTACGAGCAGTACTTC. Encoded protein: CASKGDRAGAYEQYF.